These T cell receptor beta chains were read from a single sample in a study of T cells in Graves' hyperthyroidism and ophthalmopathy. TCRdb fed the multiplex PCR reads into MiXCR, producing one record per CDR3 protein. The table lists around 570,000 distinct CDR3 sequences, just under 20% of them singletons. The sample was blood. The receptors come from a man aged 40-49 years with Graves' ophthalmopathy. Both conserved end residues are trimmed from each CDR3. The order of the fields is J gene, V gene, CDR3 protein.

TRBJ2-7 TRBV3-1 ASSQVEGTGLYEQY
TRBJ1-4 TRBV7-8 ASSLRDRGREKLF
TRBJ2-1 TRBV11-2 ASSYGTSGRGHEQF
TRBJ2-7 TRBV29-1 SVVLRTVNYEQY
TRBJ2-1 TRBV20-1 SARDSRTSGSDEQF
TRBJ1-3 TRBV6-1 ASRMAAGNTIY
TRBJ2-2 TRBV2 ASSYLGQGGRELF
TRBJ2-1 TRBV7-9 ASSPSAGTSGTSSYNEQF
TRBJ2-7 TRBV7-9 ASSLSKGQY
TRBJ2-3 TRBV27 ASSSSGGQGTPDTQY
TRBJ2-5 TRBV11-1 ASSFGFRETQY
TRBJ2-7 TRBV7-6 ASSLAGWADEQY
TRBJ1-1 TRBV30 AWSPSPVTTEAF
TRBJ1-1 TRBV13 ASSYSLNGPEAF
TRBJ2-7 TRBV20-1 SATTMGTIYYEQY
TRBJ2-7 TRBV3-1 ASSQEGGGLHLYEQY
TRBJ2-6 TRBV7-2 ASSFWANVLT
TRBJ1-5 TRBV6-2/TRBV6-3 ASTPRGRGEQPQH
TRBJ2-5 TRBV20-1 SARPTSARETQY
TRBJ2-3 TRBV5-1 ASSTRTGDTDTQY
TRBJ2-3 TRBV6-2/TRBV6-3 ASSDPGRITDTQY
TRBJ2-1 TRBV6-9 ASSGLAGVHEQF
TRBJ2-1 TRBV5-4 ASSLAQGALHEQF
TRBJ2-1 TRBV11-2 ASSLGNAGTGQF
TRBJ2-1 TRBV7-6 ASSLGAGGRSEQF
TRBJ2-1 TRBV20-1 SVHLTRSYNGQF
TRBJ2-3 TRBV20-1 SASGRGASTDTQY
TRBJ1-2 TRBV6-1 ASSLGQQNYGYT
TRBJ2-5 TRBV28 ASSPGVGGETQY
TRBJ2-3 TRBV5-1 ASRASGADTQY
TRBJ1-2 TRBV6-6 ASSYRQGPYGYT
TRBJ2-5 TRBV27 ASRPGVKGETQY
TRBJ2-7 TRBV29-1 SVEGADEQY
TRBJ2-1 TRBV7-8 ASSLEYSGSEQF
TRBJ2-7 TRBV5-1 ASSFGVEVSSYEQY
TRBJ2-7 TRBV18 ASPIGDSATPLIFEQY
TRBJ2-2 TRBV5-1 ASSLGQGTGELF
TRBJ2-3 TRBV5-6 ASSYRGRSTDTQY
TRBJ1-2 TRBV19 ASSMVPDYGYT
TRBJ1-1 TRBV29-1 SVVEDSLNTEAF
TRBJ2-1 TRBV27 ASWEDRGEQF
TRBJ2-7 TRBV5-1 ASSSAGTSFHEQY
TRBJ2-1 TRBV20-1 SARSGWGNEQF
TRBJ1-1 TRBV6-1 ASIDMNTEAF
TRBJ2-7 TRBV2 ASSPRSRTDFYEQY
TRBJ1-5 TRBV4-1 ASSRLQGRQPQH
TRBJ2-4 TRBV11-2 ASSLDPGKNIQY
TRBJ1-2 TRBV12-3/TRBV12-4 ASSLAADYGYT
TRBJ1-2 TRBV3-1 ASGGGGAPTRQYGYT
TRBJ1-2 TRBV19 ASSWGAKGYT
TRBJ2-1 TRBV5-1 ASSIWTSGGENEQF
TRBJ1-5 TRBV7-8 ASSLGDASNQPQH
TRBJ1-5 TRBV12-3/TRBV12-4 ASSRGGDGQPQH
TRBJ2-2 TRBV20-1 SARDLSHPNTGELF
TRBJ1-6 TRBV12-3/TRBV12-4 ASSLAARGLEPYNSPLH
TRBJ1-6 TRBV7-3 ASSQGQGRHSPLH
TRBJ1-2 TRBV7-9 ASSLGTGGIHGYT
TRBJ1-4 TRBV6-5 ASRHHKTGSGEKLF
TRBJ2-5 TRBV2 ASKAGAGGVETQY
TRBJ1-3 TRBV3-1 ASSQAEGNTIY